This is a list of T cell receptor beta chains from one sample in a study of CD8+CD57+ T cells in acquired aplastic anemia. MiXCR was run by TCRdb on the reads, yielding one entry per CDR3 protein. This sample has 200,000 to 250,000 distinct CDR3 sequences, with approximately 57% found just once. Source material: sorted CD4+, CD8+, or CD8+CD57+ T cells (not recorded which) from PBMCs. Receptors originate from a human donor in good health. Each CDR3 is given with its conserved first and last residue. The order of the fields is clone size, J gene, D gene, V gene, CDR3 protein, CDR3 DNA. A D gene is named only where the DNA matches it firmly. Only part of the rows carry a size: once, few, many, or a class if the clone is expanded.

clone size: -; J gene: TRBJ1-5; D gene: -; V gene: TRBV20-1; CDR3 protein: CCVFLCSRAPDSNQPQHF; CDR3 DNA: -
clone size: many; J gene: TRBJ2-7; D gene: -; V gene: TRBV29-1; CDR3 protein: CSVEVRGEQYF; CDR3 DNA: TGCAGCGTTGAGGTCAGGGGAGAACAGTACTTC
clone size: -; J gene: TRBJ2-3; D gene: TRBD2; V gene: TRBV7-2; CDR3 protein: CASSEIAGGTDTQYF; CDR3 DNA: TGTGCCAGCAGCGAAATTGCGGGGGGCACAGACACGCAGTATTTT
clone size: many; J gene: TRBJ1-1; D gene: -; V gene: TRBV5-1; CDR3 protein: CASSSESREPAQGAFF; CDR3 DNA: TGCGCCAGCAGCTCCGAAAGTCGGGAACCCGCCCAGGGAGCTTTCTTT
clone size: many; J gene: TRBJ1-2; D gene: -; V gene: TRBV15; CDR3 protein: CATSSPLEGRVNGYTF; CDR3 DNA: TGTGCCACCAGCAGCCCCCTGGAGGGCAGGGTGAATGGCTACACCTTC
clone size: -; J gene: TRBJ2-3; D gene: -; V gene: TRBV7-3; CDR3 protein: CASSSHQGNTDTQYF; CDR3 DNA: TGTGCCAGCAGCTCACACCAGGGGAACACAGATACGCAGTATTTT
clone size: -; J gene: TRBJ1-2; D gene: -; V gene: TRBV9; CDR3 protein: CASSVAWGFIYGYTF; CDR3 DNA: TGTGCCAGCAGCGTAGCGTGGGGTTTCATCTATGGCTACACCTTC
clone size: once; J gene: TRBJ2-3; D gene: -; V gene: TRBV7-9; CDR3 protein: CASSPLGGRPDTRYF; CDR3 DNA: TGTGCAAGCAGCCCTTTAGGGGGGCGGCCAGATACGCGGTATTTT
clone size: -; J gene: TRBJ2-5; D gene: -; V gene: TRBV29-1; CDR3 protein: CSVLPGQETQYF; CDR3 DNA: TGCAGCGTTCTCCCAGGCCAAGAGACCCAGTACTTC
clone size: many; J gene: TRBJ1-1; D gene: -; V gene: TRBV6-5; CDR3 protein: CASHQGPNTEAFF; CDR3 DNA: TGTGCCAGTCACCAGGGTCCGAACACTGAAGCTTTCTTT
clone size: -; J gene: TRBJ2-7; D gene: TRBD1; V gene: TRBV15; CDR3 protein: CATSRNRDRDYEQYF; CDR3 DNA: TGTGCCACCAGCAGGAACCGGGACAGGGACTACGAGCAGTACTTC
clone size: -; J gene: TRBJ2-3; D gene: -; V gene: TRBV7-8; CDR3 protein: CASSLGDGNTDTQYF; CDR3 DNA: TGTGCCAGCAGCTTGGGGGACGGAAACACAGATACGCAGTATTTT
clone size: -; J gene: TRBJ2-2; D gene: -; V gene: TRBV19; CDR3 protein: CASSRQVTGELFF; CDR3 DNA: TGTGCCAGTAGCCGACAGGTTACCGGGGAGCTGTTTTTT
clone size: -; J gene: TRBJ1-6; D gene: -; V gene: TRBV7-3; CDR3 protein: CASSLKLSSPLHF; CDR3 DNA: TGTGCCAGCAGCTTGAAGCTGTCTTCACCCCTCCACTTT
clone size: few; J gene: TRBJ2-1; D gene: -; V gene: TRBV27; CDR3 protein: CASSLEGNLYNEQFF; CDR3 DNA: TGTGCCAGCAGTTTAGAAGGGAACCTCTACAATGAGCAGTTCTTC
clone size: -; J gene: TRBJ1-4; D gene: -; V gene: TRBV3-1; CDR3 protein: CASSQEQWGEKLFF; CDR3 DNA: TGTGCCAGCAGCCAAGAACAGTGGGGTGAAAAACTGTTTTTT
clone size: -; J gene: TRBJ2-1; D gene: -; V gene: TRBV29-1; CDR3 protein: CSANRDRAFGEQFF; CDR3 DNA: TGCAGCGCTAACCGGGACCGGGCCTTTGGTGAGCAGTTCTTC
clone size: -; J gene: TRBJ2-7; D gene: -; V gene: TRBV20-1; CDR3 protein: CSPEGYEQYF; CDR3 DNA: TGCAGCCCGGAGGGGTACGAGCAGTACTTC
clone size: many; J gene: TRBJ2-1; D gene: -; V gene: TRBV7-7; CDR3 protein: CASSLSTVNTYNEQFF; CDR3 DNA: TGTGCTAGCAGCTTATCGACAGTTAACACCTACAATGAGCAGTTCTTC
clone size: -; J gene: TRBJ2-1; D gene: -; V gene: TRBV19; CDR3 protein: CASSIQGGEQFF; CDR3 DNA: TGTGCCAGTAGTATACAGGGTGGCGAGCAGTTCTTC